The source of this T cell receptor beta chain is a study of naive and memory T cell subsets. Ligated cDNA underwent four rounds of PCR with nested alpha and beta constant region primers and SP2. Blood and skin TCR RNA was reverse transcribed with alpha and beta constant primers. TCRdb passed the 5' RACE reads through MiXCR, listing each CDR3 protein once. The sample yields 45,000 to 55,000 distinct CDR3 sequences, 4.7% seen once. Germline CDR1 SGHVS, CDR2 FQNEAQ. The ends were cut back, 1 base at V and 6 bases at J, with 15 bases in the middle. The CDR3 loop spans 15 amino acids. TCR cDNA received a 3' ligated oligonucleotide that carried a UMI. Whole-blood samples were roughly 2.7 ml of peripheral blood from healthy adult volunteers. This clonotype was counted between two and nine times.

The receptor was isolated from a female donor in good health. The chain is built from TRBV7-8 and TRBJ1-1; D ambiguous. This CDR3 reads CASSLGWSVFAEAFF. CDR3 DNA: TGTGCCAGCAGCTTAGGGTGGTCTGTCTTCGCTGAAGCTTTCTTT.